Listed here are 11 T cell receptor beta chains from one sample, sequenced in a study of blood T cell repertoires in COVID-19. Clones were read by immunoSEQ multiplex PCR, and TCRdb kept only the in-frame ones, dropping some. Among about 230,000 clones listed, approximately 84% were seen once. Sequenced: PBMCs or T cells enriched from blood (not recorded which). The receptor set was obtained from a man in his 60s who had recovered from COVID-19.

The V and J genes are TRBV18 and TRBJ2-7; D is possibly TRBD1 (6 bases). V lost 4 bases to trimming and J lost 0 bases, with 13 bases between them. Per the germline V gene, CDR1 is KGHSH and CDR2 is LQKENI. CDR3 length equals 15 residues. CDR3 residues: CASSRSSGDSYEQYF. CDR3 DNA sequence: TGTGCCAGCTCACGATCCTCAGGGGACTCCTACGAGCAGTACTTC.

The sample holds a few counts of this clone. The chain is built from TRBV20-1 and TRBJ1-3; no firm D call. Germline CDR1 is DFQATT and CDR2 is SNEGSKA (reference sequence). The CDR3 length is 11 residues. Trimming removed 6 bases from V and 0 bases from J, with 3 bases in between. The CDR3 is CSASSGNTIYF. DNA for the CDR3: TGCAGTGCGAGCTCTGGAAACACCATATATTTT.

This chain uses TRBV6-5 with TRBJ2-1; possibly TRBD2 for D (5 bases). Germline assignment: CDR1 MNHEY and CDR2 SVGAGI. The CDR3 has 13 amino acids. The ends were cut back, 5 bases at V and 7 bases at J, with 12 bases in the middle. The CDR3 DNA follows: TGTGCCAGCAGTCTCCCGGGCGGGAATGAGCAGTTCTTC. Its protein is CASSLPGGNEQFF.

The chain employs TRBV4-1 and TRBJ1-5; D unclear. Germline lookup yields CDR1 MGHRA and CDR2 YSYEKL. CDR3 length: 19 residues. The V end was cut by 0 bases, the J end by 2 bases, with 20 bases between. This CDR3 is CASSQDPTGISGRNQPQHF. The CDR3 DNA follows: TGCGCCAGCAGCCAAGATCCCACCGGGATCTCGGGTCGCAATCAGCCCCAGCATTTT.

V usage is TRBV10-3 and J usage is TRBJ2-5; 7 bases are shared with TRBD1. The CDR3 sequence is 14 residues long. Germline trimming cut 6 bases from V and 4 bases from J; bases unmatched to any gene: 8. Germline V gives CDR1 ENHRY, CDR2 SYGVKD. The CDR3 sequence: CAISLGQARETQYF. CDR3 DNA: TGTGCCATCAGCCTTGGACAGGCAAGAGAGACCCAGTACTTC.

The rearrangement joins TRBV19 to TRBJ2-7; the D gene is possibly TRBD1 (6 bases). This CDR3 has 15 amino acids. V lost 5 bases, J lost 0 bases, and 14 bases lay in between. Germline V gene lookup returns CDR1 LNHDA and CDR2 SQIVND (reference sequence). The CDR3 sequence is CASSLGALNSYEQYF. The DNA of the CDR3 is TGTGCCAGTAGTTTGGGGGCCTTGAACTCCTACGAGCAGTACTTC.

In this sample, this clone turned up once. CDR3 sequence reads: CASSLDGSSGNTIYF. CDR3 nucleotides: TGCGCCAGCAGCTTGGATGGTAGTTCTGGAAACACCATATATTTT. The chain combines TRBV5-1 with TRBJ1-3; no clear D gene. Looked up from germline, CDR1 is SGHRS and CDR2 is YFSETQ. V lost 0 bases and J lost 1, with 8 bases in between. The CDR3 contains 15 residues. The full variable domain, rest sourced from reference TRBV5-1 and TRBJ1-3, is KAGVTQTPRYLIKTRGQQVTLSCSPISGHRSVSWYQQTPGQGLQFLFEYFSETQRNKGNFPGRFSGRQFSNSRSEMNVSTLELGDSALYLCASSLDGSSGNTIYFGEGSWLTVV.

The chain recombines TRBV18 with TRBJ1-2; 7 nucleotides align to TRBD1. V lost 5 bases, J lost 3 bases, and 6 bases stayed unmatched. From germline, CDR1 is KGHSH and CDR2 LQKENI. The CDR3 is 14 residues long. The chain's CDR3 is CASSRQGVDYGYTF. Written as DNA, the CDR3 is TGTGCCAGCTCAAGGCAGGGGGTTGACTATGGCTACACCTTC.

Details on this clone: The sample has other DNA sequences that encode this CDR3 too. Here the CDR3 DNA reads TGTGCCAGTAGTATAAGAGACAGGGGTTCACCCCTCCACTTT. Its protein is CASSIRDRGSPLHF. The genes are TRBV19 and TRBJ1-6; 8 nucleotides match TRBD1. The trim removed 2 bases at V and 9 bases at J, leaving 3 bases unmatched. CDR1 and CDR2 (germline): LNHDA, SQIVND (reference sequence). The CDR3 has 14 amino acids.

In regard to this clone: Other DNA sequences of this sample code for an identical CDR3. The chain recombines TRBV7-2 with TRBJ1-5, with 7 positions matching TRBD1. The CDR3 is 15 amino acids. After removal of 1 base from V and 2 bases from J, the junction contained 2 bases not matched to a gene. Germline V gene data show CDR1 as SGHTA and CDR2 as FQGNSA. The DNA of the CDR3 is TGTGCCAGCAGCTTAGTCGGACAGGGCAATCAGCCCCAGCATTTT. Translation gives CASSLVGQGNQPQHF. The full variable domain, in which reference TRBV7-2 and TRBJ1-5 provide the parts outside the CDR3, is GAGVSQSPSNKVTEKGKDVELRCDPISGHTALYWYRQSLGQGLEFLIYFQGNSAPDKSGLPSDRFSAERTGGSVSTLTIQRTQQEDSAVYLCASSLVGQGNQPQHFGDGTRLSIL.

This clone was counted only a few times. The rearrangement links TRBV3-1 (or the pseudogene TRBV3-2) to TRBJ1-4, with D possibly TRBD1 on 6 matching bases. V was trimmed by 0 bases and J by 6 bases, leaving 17 bases between them. The CDR3 is made up of 17 amino acids. Germline CDR1 reads LGHDT; CDR2 reads YNNKEL (reference sequence). CDR3 sequence (DNA): TGTGCCAGCAGCCAAGATTTTGGTACAGGGAGTCATGAAAAACTGTTTTTT. This encodes CASSQDFGTGSHEKLFF.